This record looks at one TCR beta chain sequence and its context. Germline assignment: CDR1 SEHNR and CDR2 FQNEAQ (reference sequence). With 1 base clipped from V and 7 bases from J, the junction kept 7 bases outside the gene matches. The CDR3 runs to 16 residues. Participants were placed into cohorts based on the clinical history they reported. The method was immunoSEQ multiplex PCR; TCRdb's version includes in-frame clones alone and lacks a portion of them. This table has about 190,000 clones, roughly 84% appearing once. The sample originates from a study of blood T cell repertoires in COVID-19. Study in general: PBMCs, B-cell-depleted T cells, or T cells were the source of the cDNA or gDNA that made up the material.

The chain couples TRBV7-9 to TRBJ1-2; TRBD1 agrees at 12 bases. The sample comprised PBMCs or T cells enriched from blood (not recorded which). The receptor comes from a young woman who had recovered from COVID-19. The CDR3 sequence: CASSLEGTGGFFGYTF. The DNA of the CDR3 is TGTGCCAGCAGCTTAGAAGGGACAGGGGGCTTTTTTGGCTACACCTTC. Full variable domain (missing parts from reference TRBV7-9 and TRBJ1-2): DTGVSQNPRHKITKRGQNVTFRCDPISEHNRLYWYRQTLGQGPEFLTYFQNEAQLEKSRLLSDRFSAERPKGSFSTLEIQRTEQGDSAMYLCASSLEGTGGFFGYTFGSGTRLTVV.